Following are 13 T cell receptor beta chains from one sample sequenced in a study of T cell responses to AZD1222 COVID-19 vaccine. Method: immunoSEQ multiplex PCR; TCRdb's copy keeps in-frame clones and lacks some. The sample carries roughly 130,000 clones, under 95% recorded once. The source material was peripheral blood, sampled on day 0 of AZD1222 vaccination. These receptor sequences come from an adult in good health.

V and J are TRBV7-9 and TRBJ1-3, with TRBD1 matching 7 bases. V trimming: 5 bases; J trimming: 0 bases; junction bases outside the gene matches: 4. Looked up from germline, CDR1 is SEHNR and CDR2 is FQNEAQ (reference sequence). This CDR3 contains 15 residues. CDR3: CASSPRQGSGNTIYF. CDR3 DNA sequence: TGTGCCAGCAGCCCCAGACAGGGCTCTGGAAACACCATATATTTT.

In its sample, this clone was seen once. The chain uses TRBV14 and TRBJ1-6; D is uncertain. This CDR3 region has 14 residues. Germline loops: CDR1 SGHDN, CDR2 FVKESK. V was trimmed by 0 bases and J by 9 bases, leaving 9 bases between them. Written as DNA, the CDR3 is TGTGCCAGCAGCCAAGAGTGGGCCGGTTCACCCCTCCACTTT. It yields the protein CASSQEWAGSPLHF.

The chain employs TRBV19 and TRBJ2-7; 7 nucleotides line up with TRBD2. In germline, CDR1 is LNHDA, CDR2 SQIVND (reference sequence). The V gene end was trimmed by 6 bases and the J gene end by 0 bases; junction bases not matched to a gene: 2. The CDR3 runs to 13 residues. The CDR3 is CASRSGTSYEQYF. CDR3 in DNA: TGTGCCAGTAGAAGCGGGACCTCCTACGAGCAGTACTTC.

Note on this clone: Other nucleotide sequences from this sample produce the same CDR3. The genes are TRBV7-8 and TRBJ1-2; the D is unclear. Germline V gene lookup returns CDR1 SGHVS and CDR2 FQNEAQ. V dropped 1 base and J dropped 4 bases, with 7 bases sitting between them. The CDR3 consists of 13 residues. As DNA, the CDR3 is TGTGCCAGCAGCTTAGTTCGGAGCTATGGCTACACCTTC. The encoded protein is CASSLVRSYGYTF.

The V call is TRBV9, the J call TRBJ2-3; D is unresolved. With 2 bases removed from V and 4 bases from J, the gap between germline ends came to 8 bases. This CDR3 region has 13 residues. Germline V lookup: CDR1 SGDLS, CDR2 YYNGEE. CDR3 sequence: CASSVMDSDTQYF. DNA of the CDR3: TGTGCCAGCAGCGTGATGGATTCAGATACGCAGTATTTT.

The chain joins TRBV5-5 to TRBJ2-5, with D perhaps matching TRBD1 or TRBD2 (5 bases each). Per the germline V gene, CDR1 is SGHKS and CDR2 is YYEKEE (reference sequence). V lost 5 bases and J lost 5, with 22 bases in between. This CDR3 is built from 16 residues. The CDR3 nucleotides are TGTGCCAGCAGTCTGGCCCCGGGACGACAGACGGAGACCCAGTACTTC. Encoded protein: CASSLAPGRQTETQYF.

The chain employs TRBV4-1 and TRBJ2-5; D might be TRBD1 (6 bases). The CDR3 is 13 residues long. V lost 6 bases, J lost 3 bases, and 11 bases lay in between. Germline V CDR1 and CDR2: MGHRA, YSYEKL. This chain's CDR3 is CASSRAGEETQYF. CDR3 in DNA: TGCGCCAGCAGTCGGGCAGGGGAAGAGACCCAGTACTTC.

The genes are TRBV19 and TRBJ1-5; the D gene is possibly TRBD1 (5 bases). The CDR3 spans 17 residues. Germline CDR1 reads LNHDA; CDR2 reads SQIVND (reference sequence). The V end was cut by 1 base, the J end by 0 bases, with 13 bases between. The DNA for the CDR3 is TGTGCCAGTAGTATAGGCAGGGCGGGATATAGCAATCAGCCCCAGCATTTT. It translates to CASSIGRAGYSNQPQHF. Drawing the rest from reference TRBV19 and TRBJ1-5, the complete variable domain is DGGITQSPKYLFRKEGQNVTLSCEQNLNHDAMYWYRQDPGQGLRLIYYSQIVNDFQKGDIAEGYSVSREKKESFPLTVTSAQKNPTAFYLCASSIGRAGYSNQPQHFGDGTRLSIL.

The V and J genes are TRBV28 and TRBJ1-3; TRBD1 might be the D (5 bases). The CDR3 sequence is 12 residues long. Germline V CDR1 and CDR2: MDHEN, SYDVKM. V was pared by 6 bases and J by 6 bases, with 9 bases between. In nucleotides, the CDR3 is TGTGCCAGCAGCCTCGGACAAAACACCATATATTTT. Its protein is CASSLGQNTIYF.

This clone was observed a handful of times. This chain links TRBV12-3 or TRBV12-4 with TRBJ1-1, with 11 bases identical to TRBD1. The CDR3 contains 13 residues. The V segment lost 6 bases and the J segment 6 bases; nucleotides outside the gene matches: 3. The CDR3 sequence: CASRGTGGSEAFF. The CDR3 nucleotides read TGTGCCAGCAGGGGGACAGGGGGATCTGAAGCTTTCTTT.

The chain's CDR3 is CASSFSGTGTGNQPQHF. The CDR3 DNA sequence: TGTGCCAGCAGCTTCTCCGGAACCGGGACAGGGAATCAGCCCCAGCATTTT. The chain uses TRBV7-2 and TRBJ1-5; 9 bases fit TRBD1. V trimming: 3 bases; J trimming: 4 bases; junction bases outside the gene matches: 10. The CDR3 is made up of 17 amino acids. Germline V gene lookup returns CDR1 SGHTA and CDR2 FQGNSA.

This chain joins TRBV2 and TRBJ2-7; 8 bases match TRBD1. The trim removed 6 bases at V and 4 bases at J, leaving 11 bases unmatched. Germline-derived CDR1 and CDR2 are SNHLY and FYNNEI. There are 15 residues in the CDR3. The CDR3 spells CASRDPGQVVYEQYF. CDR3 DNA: TGTGCCAGCAGGGACCCGGGACAGGTTGTTTACGAGCAGTACTTC. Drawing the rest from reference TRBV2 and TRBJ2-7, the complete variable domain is EPEVTQTPSHQVTQMGQEVILRCVPISNHLYFYWYRQILGQKVEFLVSFYNNEISEKSEIFDDQFSVERPDGSNFTLKIRSTKLEDSAMYFCASRDPGQVVYEQYFGPGTRLTVT.

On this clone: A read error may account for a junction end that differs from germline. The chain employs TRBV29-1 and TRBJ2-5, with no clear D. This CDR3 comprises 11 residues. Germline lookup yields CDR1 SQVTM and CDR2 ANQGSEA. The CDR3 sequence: CSVEQLALRNF. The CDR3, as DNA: TGCAGCGTTGAACAGCTTGCCCTCCGAAACTTC.